Following are 16 T cell receptor beta chains from one sample sequenced in a study of blood T cell repertoires in COVID-19. Generated by immunoSEQ multiplex PCR, the TCRdb table keeps only in-frame clones and is missing some. The table includes under 40,000 clones, approximately 81% detected once. Sequencing input: peripheral blood. These receptors were taken from a human donor with acute or convalescent COVID-19. The donor label of this sample is uncertain.

This clone has a single count. The chain uses TRBV19 and TRBJ1-2; D is unresolved. The ends were cut back, 6 bases at V and 7 bases at J, with 12 bases in the middle. CDR3 length equals 12 residues. Germline loops: CDR1 LNHDA, CDR2 SQIVND (reference sequence). Here the CDR3 DNA reads TGTGCCAGTAGAATTCTGGCGGGTGGCTACACCTTC. It encodes CASRILAGGYTF.

This chain connects TRBV5-1 to TRBJ2-2, with D hard to call. V dropped 0 bases and J dropped 8 bases, with 8 bases sitting between them. The CDR3 runs 13 residues. Germline values: CDR1 SGHRS, CDR2 YFSETQ. The DNA of the CDR3 is TGCGCCAGCAGCTTGGGGTCGCAGGGGGAGCTGTTTTTT. Residues: CASSLGSQGELFF.

This chain connects TRBV11-2 to TRBJ1-2; 9 nucleotides align to TRBD1. CDR1 is SGHAT and CDR2 is FQNNGV in the germline V gene. After removal of 5 bases from V and 5 bases from J, the junction contained 6 bases not matched to a gene. This CDR3 is 14 amino acids long. CDR3 protein: CASSQQGAGYGYTF. The CDR3 DNA reads TGTGCCAGCAGCCAACAGGGGGCGGGTTATGGCTACACCTTC.

This clone has a single count. This rearrangement joins TRBV11-3 to TRBJ1-4; D ambiguous. The CDR3 spans 14 residues. Germline V CDR1 and CDR2: SGHNT, YENEEA. Deletions cut 9 bases from V and 8 bases from J, with 19 bases between. As DNA, the CDR3 is TGTGCCAGTTCCGGCCCGGAGGCAGAGGAAAAACTGTTTTTT. This sequence encodes CASSGPEAEEKLFF. Filled out from reference TRBV11-3 and TRBJ1-4, the complete variable domain reads EAGVVQSPRYKIIEKKQPVAFWCNPISGHNTLYWYLQNLGQGPELLIRYENEEAVDDSQLPKDRFSAERLKGVDSTLKIQPAELGDSAVYLCASSGPEAEEKLFFGSGTQLSVL.

The V and J genes are TRBV10-1 and TRBJ1-1; D perhaps matches TRBD1 (5 bases). The germline gives CDR1 WNHNN, CDR2 SYGVQD (reference sequence). This CDR3 is built from 14 residues. V was cut by 3 bases and J by 1 base, with 9 bases left in between. The CDR3: CASSDGQGNTEAFF. The CDR3, as DNA: TGCGCCAGCAGTGATGGTCAGGGGAACACTGAAGCTTTCTTT.

The chain uses TRBV7-9 and TRBJ2-7; 7 nucleotides align to TRBD1. The germline V gene has CDR1 SEHNR and CDR2 FQNEAQ (reference sequence). CDR3 length: 13 amino acids. After removal of 5 bases from V and 3 bases from J, the junction contained 4 bases not matched to a gene. The CDR3 spells CASSRQGSYEQYF. The CDR3 bases are TGTGCCAGCAGCCGACAGGGCAGCTACGAGCAGTACTTC. Drawing the rest from reference TRBV7-9 and TRBJ2-7, the complete variable domain is DTGVSQNPRHKITKRGQNVTFRCDPISEHNRLYWYRQTLGQGPEFLTYFQNEAQLEKSRLLSDRFSAERPKGSFSTLEIQRTEQGDSAMYLCASSRQGSYEQYFGPGTRLTVT.

The gene calls are TRBV10-3 and TRBJ2-7, with TRBD2 identical over 15 bases. This CDR3 spans 17 amino acids. The germline CDR1 and CDR2 sequences are ENHRY and SYGVKD. Unmatched junction bases numbered 11, after V lost 6 bases and J lost 5 bases. CDR3 region: CAIRGTSGRWNMDEQYF. The DNA for the CDR3 is TGTGCCATCAGAGGGACTAGCGGGAGGTGGAATATGGACGAGCAGTACTTC.

This chain uses TRBV28 with TRBJ1-2; D not certain. The CDR3 extends over 12 amino acids. Germline CDR1 is MDHEN and CDR2 is SYDVKM. V shed 7 bases and J shed 6 bases, with 12 bases lying between them. The CDR3 loop is CASNNTPHGYTF. The CDR3 DNA reads TGTGCCAGCAATAACACCCCCCATGGCTACACCTTC.

The rearrangement uses TRBV27 and TRBJ2-3; D is possibly TRBD2 (5 bases). The V and J ends lost 5 bases and 0 bases respectively, with 27 bases between them. Germline CDR1 MNHEY, CDR2 SMNVEV (reference sequence). CDR3 length equals 20 residues. The CDR3 reads CASSPRGLALPGTSTDTQYF. The CDR3 DNA sequence: TGTGCCAGCAGTCCACGCGGACTTGCCCTACCAGGAACTAGCACAGATACGCAGTATTTT.

The gene calls are TRBV7-2 and TRBJ2-2; 7 positions agree with TRBD2. V shed 5 bases, J shed 6 bases, and the junction held 15 bases outside the gene matches. In germline, CDR1 is SGHTA, CDR2 FQGNSA. This CDR3 is 17 amino acids long. The DNA for the CDR3 is TGTGCCAGCAGCCCCAGGGTGGGCGGGAGAGGGGCCGGGGAGCTGTTTTTT. This translates into CASSPRVGGRGAGELFF.

This chain connects TRBV12-5 to TRBJ1-1; a weak D match, TRBD1 (6 bases). The CDR3 totals 13 residues. V dropped 6 bases and J dropped 1 base, with 9 bases sitting between them. CDR1 is LGHNT, CDR2 FRNRAP, per germline. The CDR3 sequence is CASGETGNTEAFF. CDR3 bases: TGTGCTAGTGGGGAGACAGGGAACACTGAAGCTTTCTTT.

The rearrangement joins TRBV7-2 to TRBJ1-3; TRBD1 agrees at 9 bases. The V segment lost 5 bases and the J segment 3 bases; nucleotides outside the gene matches: 8. Germline V lookup: CDR1 SGHTA, CDR2 FQGNSA. CDR3 length equals 16 residues. CDR3 protein: CASSTAGTGSGNTIYF. CDR3 in DNA: TGTGCCAGCAGCACGGCCGGGACAGGGAGTGGAAACACCATATATTTT.

The chain recombines TRBV10-3 with TRBJ1-1; D might be TRBD1 (5 bases). CDR3 size: 13 residues. V lost 4 bases and J 1 base, leaving 7 bases between the germline ends. Germline V lookup: CDR1 ENHRY, CDR2 SYGVKD. CDR3 residues: CAISVRENTEAFF. In DNA form, the CDR3 reads TGTGCCATCAGTGTCAGGGAGAACACTGAAGCTTTCTTT.

V gene TRBV9 combines with J gene TRBJ2-1; 12 bases agree with TRBD2. Germline V CDR1 and CDR2: SGDLS, YYNGEE. The CDR3 runs to 15 residues. Germline trimming cut 4 bases from V and 7 bases from J; bases unmatched to any gene: 6. The CDR3 here is CASSQGLAGLNEQFF. For the CDR3, the DNA is TGTGCCAGCAGCCAAGGACTAGCGGGGCTTAATGAGCAGTTCTTC. Based on the CDR3 plus reference TRBV9 and TRBJ2-1, the full variable domain is DSGVTQTPKHLITATGQRVTLRCSPRSGDLSVYWYQQSLDQGLQFLIQYYNGEERAKGNILERFSAQQFPDLHSELNLSSLELGDSALYFCASSQGLAGLNEQFFGPGTRLTVL.

V usage is TRBV9 and J usage is TRBJ1-3; TRBD1 matches 7 bases. Germline CDR1 is SGDLS and CDR2 is YYNGEE. The CDR3 consists of 15 residues. The V gene end was trimmed by 0 bases and the J gene end by 5 bases; junction bases not matched to a gene: 5. In DNA form, the CDR3 reads TGTGCCAGCAGCGTAGCCGACAGGGATCGAAACACCATATATTTT. It is translated as CASSVADRDRNTIYF.

The chain has TRBV5-1 and TRBJ1-1; TRBD1 might be the D (6 bases). The germline V gene encodes CDR1 SGHRS and CDR2 YFSETQ. Trimming took 0 bases from V and 8 from J, leaving 14 bases between them. The CDR3 consists of 14 residues. The CDR3 DNA is TGCGCCAGCAGCTTGGAGGGGTTGGGGGCAGAAGCTTTCTTT. Amino acid sequence: CASSLEGLGAEAFF.